The 6 T cell receptor beta chains below come from one sample, sequenced in a study of T cells in localized non-small cell lung cancer. Sequencing was performed with immunoSEQ multiplex PCR; in TCRdb, only in-frame clones are kept and a portion is missing. The profile shows tens of thousands of clones, more than 75% of them singletons. This specimen was peripheral blood, taken before any cancer treatment. These receptor sequences come from a woman aged 35 to 70 with stage I squamous cell lung carcinoma.

The V and J genes are TRBV5-1 and TRBJ2-7, with 7 bases lining up with TRBD1. The junction had 6 bases not matched to a gene; V was cut back by 0 bases and J by 0 bases. The CDR3 runs to 16 residues. Germline V lookup: CDR1 SGHRS, CDR2 YFSETQ. The CDR3 DNA is TGCGCCAGCAGCTTGGACACCGGGACAGCCTCCTACGAGCAGTACTTC. Translated: CASSLDTGTASYEQYF.

The chain couples TRBV7-9 to TRBJ2-5, with 8 bases that match TRBD1. V lost 1 base to trimming and J lost 4 bases; unmatched junction nucleotides: 5. The CDR3 spans 15 residues. The V gene's germline CDR1 is SEHNR and CDR2 FQNEAQ (reference sequence). CDR3 in amino acids: CASSLGQGRGETQYF. The CDR3 region has the DNA TGTGCCAGCAGCTTAGGACAGGGGCGGGGAGAGACCCAGTACTTC.

The J gene is TRBJ2-6, the V gene TRBV19; D may be TRBD1 (5 bases). Between the trimmed V and J ends, which lost 3 bases and 2 bases, there was a span of 20 bases. CDR3 length: 19 residues. Germline CDR1 LNHDA, CDR2 SQIVND (reference sequence). The CDR3 bases are TGTGCCAGTAGTATCAGCCCAGACAGATCTTGGGCTGGGGCCAACGTCCTGACTTTC. This gives the protein CASSISPDRSWAGANVLTF.

The J gene is TRBJ1-1, the V gene TRBV6-1, with 8 bases that match TRBD1. Germline V gene sequence: CDR1 MNHNS, CDR2 SASEGT. The J segment lost 12 bases and the V segment lost 6 bases, leaving 9 bases of the junction unmatched. The CDR3 spans 12 residues. In DNA, the CDR3 is TGTGCCAGCAGCCCGGACAGGGAGTGGACTTTCTTT. Translating it yields CASSPDREWTFF.

V usage is TRBV19 and J usage is TRBJ1-4; 9 nucleotides match TRBD1. V lost 7 bases and J lost 8; bases outside the gene matches: 5. CDR1 and CDR2 from the germline V gene are LNHDA and SQIVND (reference sequence). This CDR3 has 13 residues. CDR3 sequence reads: CASKGQGHEKLFF. CDR3 in DNA: TGTGCCAGTAAGGGACAGGGACACGAAAAACTGTTTTTT.

CDR3 protein: CASTDFAGQGISYGYTF. In DNA form, the CDR3 reads TGTGCCAGTACCGACTTTGCGGGACAGGGTATATCCTATGGCTACACCTTC. The gene calls are TRBV19 and TRBJ1-2; TRBD1 agrees at 9 bases. Looked up from germline, CDR1 is LNHDA and CDR2 is SQIVND (reference sequence). The V and J ends lost 7 bases and 4 bases, in that order; junction bases with no gene match: 16. The CDR3 totals 17 residues.